This T cell receptor (beta chain) was observed in a study of identical twins. Study-wide findings and caveats: Models underpredicted monozygotic twin sharing of out-of-frame TCR alpha. Within cord blood, abundant beta clonotypes carried fewer insertions, but memory repertoires showed no such trend.

The CDR3 contains 14 residues. V shed 6 bases and J shed 1 base, with 9 bases lying between them. The germline CDR1 and CDR2 sequences are ENHRY and SYGVKD. Healthy Caucasian donors formed the entire cohort. Template switching created a universal primer site, and the cDNA included unique molecular identifiers. TCRdb reprocessed the 5' RACE reads via MiXCR and lists one record per CDR3 protein. Altogether 420,000 or so distinct CDR3 sequences are present, roughly 18% being singletons, with the ten largest covering approximately 12%. As regards this clonotype: Its antigen is undetermined.

Sequencing was performed on naive T cells sorted from blood. The sequence came from a man aged 45-65 years in good health. The chain joins TRBV10-3 to TRBJ2-2; TRBD1 is a possible D gene (6 bases). For the CDR3, the DNA is TGTGCCATCAGACGGACAGTGAACACCGGGGAGCTGTTTTTT. It codes for CAIRRTVNTGELFF.